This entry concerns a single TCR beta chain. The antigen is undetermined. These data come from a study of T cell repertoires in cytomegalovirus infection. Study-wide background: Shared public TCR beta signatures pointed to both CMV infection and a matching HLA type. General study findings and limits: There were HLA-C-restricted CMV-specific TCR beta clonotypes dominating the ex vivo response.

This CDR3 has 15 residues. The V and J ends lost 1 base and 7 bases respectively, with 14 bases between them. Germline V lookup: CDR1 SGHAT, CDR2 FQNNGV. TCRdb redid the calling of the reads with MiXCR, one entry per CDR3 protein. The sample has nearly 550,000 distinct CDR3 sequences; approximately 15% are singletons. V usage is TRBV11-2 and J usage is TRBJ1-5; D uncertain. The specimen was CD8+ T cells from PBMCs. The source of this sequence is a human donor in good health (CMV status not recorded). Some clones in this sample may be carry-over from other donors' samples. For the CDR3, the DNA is TGTGCCAGCAGCTTAGGCCCCACGGGCGCCCAGCCCCAGCATTTT. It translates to CASSLGPTGAQPQHF.